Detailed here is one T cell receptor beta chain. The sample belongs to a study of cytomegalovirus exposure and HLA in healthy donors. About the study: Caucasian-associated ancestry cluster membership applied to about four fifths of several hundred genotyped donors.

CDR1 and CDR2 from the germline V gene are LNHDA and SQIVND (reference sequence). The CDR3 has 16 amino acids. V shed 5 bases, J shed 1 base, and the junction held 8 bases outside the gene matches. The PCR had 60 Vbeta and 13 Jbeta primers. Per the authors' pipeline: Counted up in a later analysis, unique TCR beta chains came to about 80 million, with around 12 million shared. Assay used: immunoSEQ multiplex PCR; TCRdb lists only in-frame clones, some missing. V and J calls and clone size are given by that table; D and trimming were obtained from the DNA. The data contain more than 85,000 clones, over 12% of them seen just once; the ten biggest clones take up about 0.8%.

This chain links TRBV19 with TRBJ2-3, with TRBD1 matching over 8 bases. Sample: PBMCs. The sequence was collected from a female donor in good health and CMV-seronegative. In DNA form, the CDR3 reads TGTGCCAGTAGTGCCTGGACAGGGCAGGGCACAGATACGCAGTATTTT. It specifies CASSAWTGQGTDTQYF.